The 14 T cell receptor beta chains below come from one sample, sequenced in a study of OX40 agonist ivuxolimab in advanced cancers. Sequencing used immunoSEQ multiplex PCR; TCRdb keeps in-frame clones, though not all of them. The table lists 95,000 to 100,000 clones, just under 85% of them singletons. The sequencing here drew on CD4+ or CD8+ T cells sorted from blood, taken in a trial of the OX40 agonist ivuxolimab. All receptors come from an adult with an advanced solid tumor such as melanoma, head and neck, liver or kidney cancer.

The chain carries TRBV9 and TRBJ2-3; D is unresolved. The V and J ends lost 0 bases and 3 bases respectively, with 5 bases between them. The CDR3 is made up of 13 amino acids. CDR1 and CDR2 from the germline V gene are SGDLS and YYNGEE. CDR3 residues: CASSVATTDTQYF. Written as DNA, the CDR3 is TGTGCCAGCAGCGTAGCTACGACAGATACGCAGTATTTT.

This chain joins TRBV27 and TRBJ2-5; 10 bases map to TRBD1. Germline V gene lookup returns CDR1 MNHEY and CDR2 SMNVEV (reference sequence). CDR3 size: 15 residues. The V gene end was trimmed by 6 bases and the J gene end by 4 bases; junction bases not matched to a gene: 8. The CDR3 DNA sequence: TGTGCCAGCAGCTTTCGGGGACAGGGGTTAGAGACCCAGTACTTC. It translates to CASSFRGQGLETQYF.

The chain links TRBV10-3 to TRBJ2-7, with a weak D call TRBD1 (5 bases). This CDR3 comprises 16 residues. Germline CDR1 is ENHRY and CDR2 is SYGVKD. The ends were cut back, 4 bases at V and 0 bases at J, with 16 bases in the middle. As DNA, the CDR3 is TGTGCCATCAGTGGGGGCCCGGCAGAGAGCTCCTACGAGCAGTACTTC. Translated, it gives CAISGGPAESSYEQYF.

The genes are TRBV19 and TRBJ2-5; TRBD1 agrees at 7 bases. This CDR3 has 15 amino acids. V shed 7 bases and J 2 bases; nucleotides not matched to a gene: 10. Germline V CDR1 and CDR2: LNHDA, SQIVND (reference sequence). The CDR3 DNA reads as TGTGCCAGTAAAGGGGGCCGAGGGGTACAAGAGACCCAGTACTTC. Translated, it gives CASKGGRGVQETQYF. Using reference TRBV19 and TRBJ2-5 for the parts outside the CDR3, the full variable domain is DGGITQSPKYLFRKEGQNVTLSCEQNLNHDAMYWYRQDPGQGLRLIYYSQIVNDFQKGDIAEGYSVSREKKESFPLTVTSAQKNPTAFYLCASKGGRGVQETQYFGPGTRLLVL.

This sequence joins TRBV19 and TRBJ1-4, with D uncertain. The germline CDR1 and CDR2 sequences are LNHDA and SQIVND (reference sequence). The CDR3 is 15 residues long. With 5 bases removed from V and 0 bases from J, the gap between germline ends came to 10 bases. CDR3 nucleotides: TGTGCCAGTAGTCGCGAGATCACAACTAATGAAAAACTGTTTTTT. This codes for CASSREITTNEKLFF.

The chain has TRBV20-1 and TRBJ1-2, with D uncertain. V lost 3 bases and J 5 bases, leaving 7 bases between the germline ends. Germline assignment: CDR1 DFQATT and CDR2 SNEGSKA (reference sequence). CDR3 length: 11 amino acids. CDR3 in amino acids: CSASGQYGYTF. For the CDR3, the DNA is TGCAGTGCTAGTGGGCAGTATGGCTACACCTTC.

The chain couples TRBV28 to TRBJ1-2; no clear D. CDR3 size: 13 residues. Germline lookup yields CDR1 MDHEN and CDR2 SYDVKM. Trimming took off 8 bases at V and 0 bases at J, with 10 bases between the two ends. CDR3: CASLRRANYGYTF. The CDR3 nucleotides read TGTGCCAGCCTCCGGCGGGCTAACTATGGCTACACCTTC.

The chain uses TRBV7-2 and TRBJ2-7; D ambiguous. Germline CDR1 reads SGHTA; CDR2 reads FQGNSA. This CDR3 region has 14 residues. V gave up 1 base and J gave up 3 bases, with 10 bases separating them. The CDR3 region is CASSLGGGNYEQYF. CDR3 nucleotides: TGTGCCAGCAGCTTAGGTGGCGGAAACTACGAGCAGTACTTC.

The rearrangement links TRBV7-3 to TRBJ1-2; unclear D gene. Trimming left V 3 bases short and J 2 bases short, with 10 bases between. The CDR3 extends over 14 amino acids. CDR1 SGHTA and CDR2 FQGTGA come from the germline V gene. The CDR3 here is CASSLSGNNYGYTF. The CDR3, as DNA: TGTGCCAGCAGCTTGTCCGGGAACAACTATGGCTACACCTTC.

The rearrangement joins TRBV2 to TRBJ1-3, with D unresolved. CDR1 and CDR2 (germline): SNHLY, FYNNEI. The V end lost 2 bases, the J end lost 0 bases, and 8 bases lay between the germline ends. The CDR3 consists of 15 residues. CDR3 amino acids: CASSEQRFSGNTIYF. Written as DNA, the CDR3 is TGTGCCAGCAGTGAACAGCGGTTCTCTGGAAACACCATATATTTT.

The genes are TRBV21-1 and TRBJ2-7. TRBV21-1 is a documented pseudogene. The CDR3 length is 15 residues. The CDR3 loop is CASTPGGTTTYEQYF. The CDR3 DNA reads TGTGCCAGCACCCCGGGCGGGACAACTACCTACGAGCAGTACTTC.

This clone was recorded only once. The chain combines TRBV28 with TRBJ2-1; D is uncertain. Per germline, CDR1 MDHEN and CDR2 SYDVKM. V lost 5 bases, J lost 7 bases, and 12 bases lay in between. The CDR3 has 13 amino acids. This CDR3 reads CASSPGGRNEQFF. The CDR3 nucleotides are TGTGCCAGCAGTCCAGGTGGAAGGAATGAGCAGTTCTTC.

The chain couples TRBV18 to TRBJ2-2, with D maybe TRBD2 (5 bases). The CDR3 sequence is 14 residues long. Per germline, CDR1 KGHSH and CDR2 LQKENI. The V end was cut by 3 bases, the J end by 1 base, with 6 bases between. CDR3: CASSPRENTGELFF. For the CDR3, the DNA is TGTGCCAGCTCACCGAGGGAGAACACCGGGGAGCTGTTTTTT. Filled out from reference TRBV18 and TRBJ2-2, the complete variable domain reads NAGVMQNPRHLVRRRGQEARLRCSPMKGHSHVYWYRQLPEEGLKFMVYLQKENIIDESGMPKERFSAEFPKEGPSILRIQQVVRGDSAAYFCASSPRENTGELFFGEGSRLTVL.

The chain has TRBV6-1 and TRBJ1-1; no reliable D call. The CDR3 covers 15 residues. V was cut by 2 bases and J by 0 bases, with 10 bases left in between. CDR1 and CDR2 (germline): MNHNS, SASEGT. Written as DNA, the CDR3 is TGTGCCAGCAGTGAAAGGGCAGAACTGAACACTGAAGCTTTCTTT. Amino acids: CASSERAELNTEAFF.